These 16 T cell receptor beta chains share one sample of origin, sequenced in a study of blood T cell repertoires in COVID-19. Using immunoSEQ multiplex PCR, the repertoire was profiled, and TCRdb retains in-frame clones only, with some absent. This sample yields approximately 400,000 clones, of which around 87% are seen a single time; roughly 1.4% belongs to the top ten. Sequenced sample: PBMCs or T cells enriched from blood (not recorded which). The origin of the receptors is a man aged 25 to 40 who had recovered from COVID-19.

Here the CDR3 reads CASSIGGGANEQFF. CDR3 nucleotides: TGTGCCAGTAGTATAGGCGGGGGAGCCAATGAGCAGTTCTTC. This sequence joins TRBV19 and TRBJ2-1, with 7 bases that match TRBD2. This CDR3 is 14 amino acids long. V dropped 1 base and J dropped 6; count of bases not matched to a gene: 3. CDR1 is LNHDA, CDR2 SQIVND, per germline (reference sequence).

CDR3 sequence reads: CASSLFSGGFVETQYF. The CDR3 DNA reads TGTGCCAGCAGCTTATTTAGCGGGGGGTTCGTTGAGACCCAGTACTTC. This chain connects TRBV5-6 to TRBJ2-5, with 10 bases that match TRBD2. Germline CDR1 and CDR2: SGHDT and YYEEEE. The ends lost 2 bases at V and 5 bases at J; junction bases unmatched: 9. CDR3 length: 16 residues.

The chain carries TRBV19 and TRBJ2-5; 13 nucleotides line up with TRBD2. The V gene end was trimmed by 8 bases and the J gene end by 3 bases; junction bases not matched to a gene: 3. Germline V gene data show CDR1 as LNHDA and CDR2 as SQIVND (reference sequence). The CDR3 contains 14 residues. CDR3 sequence (DNA): TGTGCCAGTCGACTAGCGGGGGGTAAAGAGACCCAGTACTTC. This gives the protein CASRLAGGKETQYF.

This rearrangement joins TRBV7-6 to TRBJ2-7; 7 bases are a match to TRBD1. CDR3 length equals 14 residues. Germline V gene data show CDR1 as SGHVS and CDR2 as FNYEAQ. The V and J ends lost 4 bases and 3 bases, in that order; junction bases with no gene match: 6. CDR3 sequence: CASSSDRVGYEQYF. As DNA, the CDR3 is TGTGCCAGCAGCTCCGACAGGGTGGGCTACGAGCAGTACTTC.

The chain's CDR3 is CASSPPVRLGQGGSPLHF. The CDR3 DNA reads TGTGCCAGCTCACCACCGGTTAGGCTGGGACAGGGGGGCTCACCCCTCCACTTT. The chain carries TRBV18 and TRBJ1-6, with 11 bases identical to TRBD1. The CDR3 is 18 residues long. Germline CDR1 and CDR2: KGHSH and LQKENI. J gave up 10 bases and V 0 bases, and 11 bases lay outside the gene matches.

The rearrangement uses TRBV27 and TRBJ2-1; 7 nucleotides agree with TRBD2. CDR1 is MNHEY, CDR2 SMNVEV, per germline (reference sequence). After removal of 7 bases from V and 7 bases from J, the junction contained 10 bases not matched to a gene. The CDR3 covers 14 residues. The CDR3 spells CASTPWPAGNEQFF. In DNA, the CDR3 is TGTGCCAGCACTCCCTGGCCAGCGGGGAATGAGCAGTTCTTC.

The chain employs TRBV5-6 and TRBJ2-7; no reliable D call. The V gene lost 0 bases and the J gene lost 4 bases, with 11 bases spanning the gap. CDR3 length equals 14 residues. The germline CDR1 and CDR2 sequences are SGHDT and YYEEEE. The CDR3 loop reads CASSLVPTDYEQYF. CDR3 nucleotide sequence: TGTGCCAGCAGCTTGGTACCAACAGATTACGAGCAGTACTTC.

This clone was counted only a few times. The V gene is TRBV4-1, the J gene TRBJ2-1; TRBD2 is a possible D gene (6 bases). V gave up 3 bases and J gave up 7 bases, with 13 bases separating them. Per germline, CDR1 MGHRA and CDR2 YSYEKL. The CDR3 loop spans 14 amino acids. CDR3 in amino acids: CASSHLGRENEQFF. CDR3 bases: TGCGCCAGCAGCCATCTGGGTCGGGAGAATGAGCAGTTCTTC.

The chain combines TRBV14 with TRBJ1-1; the D is unclear. The germline gives CDR1 SGHDN, CDR2 FVKESK. V gave up 0 bases and J gave up 0 bases, with 8 bases separating them. This CDR3 spans 15 amino acids. The chain's CDR3 is CASSQEVRLNTEAFF. The DNA of the CDR3 is TGTGCCAGCAGCCAAGAAGTCAGGCTGAACACTGAAGCTTTCTTT.

The CDR3 sequence: CASSLGRGGQETQYF. The CDR3 DNA reads TGTGCCAGCAGCTTAGGGAGAGGCGGGCAAGAGACCCAGTACTTC. The chain links TRBV7-6 to TRBJ2-5, with a tentative D call TRBD2 (5 bases). Trimming stripped 1 base from V and 2 bases from J, with 11 bases between. The CDR3 runs 15 residues. Germline CDR1 SGHVS, CDR2 FNYEAQ. The full variable domain, its missing parts supplied by reference TRBV7-6 and TRBJ2-5, is GAGVSQSPRYKVTKRGQDVALRCDPISGHVSLYWYRQALGQGPEFLTYFNYEAQQDKSGLPNDRFSAERPEGSISTLTIQRTEQRDSAMYRCASSLGRGGQETQYFGPGTRLLVL.

The chain uses TRBV7-2 and TRBJ2-7, with D possibly being TRBD1 (6 bases). The germline V and J ends were trimmed by 2 bases and 4 bases, with 15 bases remaining between them. The length of the CDR3 is 15 residues. From germline, CDR1 is SGHTA and CDR2 FQGNSA. The CDR3 protein is CASSLIVTGNYEQYF. Here the CDR3 DNA reads TGTGCCAGCAGCTTAATAGTGACAGGTAATTACGAGCAGTACTTC. Filled out from reference TRBV7-2 and TRBJ2-7, the complete variable domain reads GAGVSQSPSNKVTEKGKDVELRCDPISGHTALYWYRQSLGQGLEFLIYFQGNSAPDKSGLPSDRFSAERTGGSVSTLTIQRTQQEDSAVYLCASSLIVTGNYEQYFGPGTRLTVT.

The J gene is TRBJ1-5, the V gene TRBV10-2, with D tentatively TRBD1 (5 bases). The ends were cut back, 2 bases at V and 4 bases at J, with 15 bases in the middle. This CDR3 has 16 residues. Germline V CDR1 and CDR2: WSHSY, SAAADI. The CDR3 region has the DNA TGCGCCAGCAGTGAGATTTTTGTCCGGGGGAATCAGCCCCAGCATTTT. It codes for CASSEIFVRGNQPQHF.

The genes are TRBV6-5 and TRBJ1-1; TRBD1 matches 9 bases. With V trimmed by 7 bases and J by 9 bases, 9 bases remained unmatched. This CDR3 region has 13 residues. Looked up from germline, CDR1 is MNHEY and CDR2 is SVGAGI. CDR3 coding DNA: TGTGCCAGCAATGCCGGAGGGACAGGGAAAGCTTTCTTT. Amino acid sequence: CASNAGGTGKAFF.

This chain links TRBV7-2 with TRBJ1-4; 10 nucleotides align to TRBD1. This CDR3 has 14 residues. Trimming took 6 bases from V and 5 from J; bases not matched to a gene: 3. Germline CDR1 and CDR2: SGHTA and FQGNSA. CDR3: CASSEDRGNEKLFF. CDR3 DNA sequence: TGTGCCAGCAGTGAGGACAGGGGGAATGAAAAACTGTTTTTT. Using reference TRBV7-2 and TRBJ1-4 for the parts outside the CDR3, the full variable domain is GAGVSQSPSNKVTEKGKDVELRCDPISGHTALYWYRQSLGQGLEFLIYFQGNSAPDKSGLPSDRFSAERTGGSVSTLTIQRTQQEDSAVYLCASSEDRGNEKLFFGSGTQLSVL.

The CDR3 loop reads CASSDPGTGGTEAFF. The CDR3 DNA sequence: TGCGCCAGCAGTGATCCCGGGACAGGAGGGACTGAAGCTTTCTTT. This chain links TRBV10-1 with TRBJ1-1; 8 bases fit TRBD1. CDR3 length: 15 amino acids. V dropped 3 bases and J dropped 5; count of bases not matched to a gene: 8. Germline CDR1 WNHNN, CDR2 SYGVQD (reference sequence).

The chain links TRBV6-5 to TRBJ1-2; no reliable D call. Trimming shortened V by 5 bases and J by 4 bases, and 11 bases separated the two germline ends. This CDR3 has 13 residues. Germline V gene lookup returns CDR1 MNHEY and CDR2 SVGAGI. The DNA for the CDR3 is TGTGCCAGCAGTCGGGAGGTTACCTATGGCTACACCTTC. This gives the protein CASSREVTYGYTF.